This entry lists 30 T cell receptor beta chains sequenced from one sample in a study of blood T cell repertoires in COVID-19. Clones were read by immunoSEQ multiplex PCR, and TCRdb kept only the in-frame ones, dropping some. The table records 75,000 to 100,000 clones, roughly 85% of them present only once. Sequences were obtained from peripheral blood. The source of these receptors is a man in his sixties with acute or convalescent COVID-19.

The genes are TRBV20-1 and TRBJ1-2; D remains unclear. Deletions cut 3 bases from V and 3 bases from J, with 5 bases between. CDR3 size: 11 residues. Germline assignment: CDR1 DFQATT and CDR2 SNEGSKA (reference sequence). The CDR3 here is CSARRDYGYTF. As DNA, the CDR3 is TGCAGTGCTAGGAGGGACTATGGCTACACCTTC.

The chain couples TRBV7-2 to TRBJ1-6, with D hard to call. The V gene lost 5 bases and the J gene lost 8 bases, with 4 bases spanning the gap. Germline CDR1 SGHTA, CDR2 FQGNSA. The CDR3 covers 11 residues. DNA of the CDR3: TGTGCCAGCAGCCTCGATTCACCCCTCCACTTT. Amino acids: CASSLDSPLHF.

This chain joins TRBV12-3 or TRBV12-4 and TRBJ1-1, with D possibly TRBD1 on 5 matching bases. The CDR3 is 10 amino acids. CDR3 in DNA: TGTGTCTCCGGGGGAGTTGAAGCTTTCTTT. Translation gives CVSGGVEAFF.

The V and J genes are TRBV9 and TRBJ1-3, with D possibly matching TRBD1 (6 bases). CDR3 length: 16 residues. Germline lookup yields CDR1 SGDLS and CDR2 YYNGEE. The V gene lost 1 base and the J gene lost 7 bases, with 18 bases spanning the gap. The CDR3 DNA is TGTGCCAGCAGCGTAAATACAGGGCCTTTAGGGAACACCATATATTTT. Residues: CASSVNTGPLGNTIYF.

This sequence joins TRBV4-2 and TRBJ1-5; D unresolved. The V gene's germline CDR1 is LGHNA and CDR2 YNFKEQ. The CDR3 consists of 17 residues. V was clipped by 2 bases and J by 1 base, with 15 bases between them. The CDR3 sequence: CASSQSPAGASNQPQHF. The CDR3, as DNA: TGTGCCAGCAGCCAATCGCCCGCAGGTGCAAGCAATCAGCCCCAGCATTTT.

This chain uses TRBV6-6 with TRBJ2-2, with 10 bases matching TRBD1. V lost 2 bases, J lost 4 bases, and 1 base stayed unmatched. This CDR3 is 15 amino acids long. Germline V gene data show CDR1 as MNHNY and CDR2 as SVGAGI (reference sequence). CDR3 in amino acids: CASSYRDRGTGELFF. The CDR3 bases are TGTGCCAGCAGTTACCGGGACAGGGGCACCGGGGAGCTGTTTTTT.

The chain carries TRBV4-1 and TRBJ2-7, with TRBD1 matching 7 bases. V lost 1 base, J lost 6 bases, and 3 bases stayed unmatched. The CDR3 has 13 residues. CDR1 is MGHRA, CDR2 YSYEKL, per germline. The CDR3 DNA reads TGCGCCAGCAGCCAAGCACAGGGGAGCGAGCAGTACTTC. Encoded protein: CASSQAQGSEQYF.

The CDR3 is CASTAGAFQETQYF. The CDR3 DNA reads TGTGCCAGCACCGCAGGGGCCTTCCAAGAGACCCAGTACTTC. V gene TRBV3-1 (or the pseudogene TRBV3-2) combines with J gene TRBJ2-5; D is perhaps TRBD1 (6 bases). Trimming cost V 7 bases and J 1 base, with 13 bases left between them. This CDR3 has 14 residues. Germline V lookup: CDR1 LGHDT, CDR2 YNNKEL (reference sequence).

The chain links TRBV9 to TRBJ2-1, with TRBD2 matching over 11 bases. This CDR3 has 17 residues. The ends lost 0 bases at V and 6 bases at J; junction bases unmatched: 8. Per germline, CDR1 SGDLS and CDR2 YYNGEE. Written as DNA, the CDR3 is TGTGCCAGCAGCGTAGGGGTTAGCGGGGGGGCTCGCAATGAGCAGTTCTTC. This translates into CASSVGVSGGARNEQFF. Drawing the rest from reference TRBV9 and TRBJ2-1, the complete variable domain is DSGVTQTPKHLITATGQRVTLRCSPRSGDLSVYWYQQSLDQGLQFLIQYYNGEERAKGNILERFSAQQFPDLHSELNLSSLELGDSALYFCASSVGVSGGARNEQFFGPGTRLTVL.

The rearrangement links TRBV6-2 or TRBV6-3 to TRBJ1-1, with D possibly TRBD1 on 5 matching bases. CDR3 size: 14 residues. Germline-derived CDR1 and CDR2 are MNHEY and SVGEGT. Trimming left V 6 bases short and J 8 bases short, with 19 bases between. CDR3 DNA: TGTGCCAGCAGCCCCGAAAGGACGAACAGGGAAGCTTTCTTT. Translated: CASSPERTNREAFF.

The chain recombines TRBV4-1 with TRBJ2-2; 7 bases line up with TRBD1. The CDR3 covers 14 residues. CDR1 MGHRA and CDR2 YSYEKL come from the germline V gene. With 4 bases clipped from V and 6 bases from J, the junction kept 5 bases outside the gene matches. CDR3 DNA sequence: TGCGCCAGCAGCCGCCAGGACAGGTCCGGGGAGCTGTTTTTT. Amino acid sequence: CASSRQDRSGELFF.

Remarks on this clone: The same CDR3 is also encoded by other DNA sequences in this sample. The chain has TRBV5-4 and TRBJ2-7, with D unclear. This CDR3 has 14 amino acids. V was clipped by 2 bases and J by 3 bases, with 12 bases between them. Per germline, CDR1 SGHNT and CDR2 YYREEE (reference sequence). This CDR3 reads CASSFSGGDYEQYF. In DNA form, the CDR3 reads TGTGCCAGCAGCTTTTCTGGCGGAGACTACGAGCAGTACTTC.

This clone appeared once. V gene TRBV10-3 combines with J gene TRBJ1-5, with D unclear. Germline V gives CDR1 ENHRY, CDR2 SYGVKD. The CDR3 consists of 17 residues. V dropped 3 bases and J dropped 2 bases, with 17 bases sitting between them. This chain's CDR3 is CAISDFWSREGNQPQHF. Here the CDR3 DNA reads TGTGCCATCAGTGATTTTTGGTCGAGGGAGGGCAATCAGCCCCAGCATTTT.

Here the CDR3 DNA reads TGCACCAGCAGCCGGAGGAAAGGGTGGAACGAGCAGTACTTC. This codes for CTSSRRKGWNEQYF. The rearrangement uses TRBV1 and TRBJ2-7; TRBD2 is the table's D call, not checked against the DNA. TRBV1 constitutes a pseudogene. CDR3 size: 14 residues.

The V gene is TRBV19, the J gene TRBJ1-2; TRBD1 might be the D (5 bases). The germline V gene has CDR1 LNHDA and CDR2 SQIVND (reference sequence). V lost 7 bases to trimming and J lost 2 bases, with 23 bases between them. This CDR3 comprises 17 residues. Written as DNA, the CDR3 is TGTGCCAGTACCAACTCGGAAGCAGGGAGGATGAACTATGGCTACACCTTC. Its protein product is CASTNSEAGRMNYGYTF.

The V call is TRBV3-1 (or the pseudogene TRBV3-2), the J call TRBJ2-7; D is possibly TRBD2 (5 bases). This CDR3 spans 14 amino acids. Per germline, CDR1 LGHDT and CDR2 YNNKEL (reference sequence). V lost 0 bases, J lost 7 bases, and 13 bases lay in between. CDR3 protein: CASSQDGGSREQYF. For the CDR3, the DNA is TGTGCCAGCAGCCAAGATGGCGGGTCCCGGGAGCAGTACTTC.

The chain employs TRBV28 and TRBJ1-2; TRBD1 aligns across 10 bases. The CDR3 contains 15 residues. The ends lost 3 bases at V and 2 bases at J; junction bases unmatched: 3. Per germline, CDR1 MDHEN and CDR2 SYDVKM. CDR3 region: CASSLSGQGNYGYTF. DNA for the CDR3: TGTGCCAGCAGTTTGTCGGGACAGGGGAACTATGGCTACACCTTC.

The rearrangement uses TRBV11-2 and TRBJ2-1; 10 bases are a match to TRBD2. The V segment lost 6 bases and the J segment 5 bases; nucleotides outside the gene matches: 4. The CDR3 length is 14 residues. The germline CDR1 and CDR2 sequences are SGHAT and FQNNGV. CDR3 nucleotide sequence: TGTGCCAGCAGAGTAGCGGGGGGTCACAATGAGCAGTTCTTC. Its translation: CASRVAGGHNEQFF.

The chain has TRBV7-9 and TRBJ1-2; 7 bases fit TRBD1. The V segment lost 5 bases and the J segment 8 bases; nucleotides outside the gene matches: 8. The length of the CDR3 is 13 residues. Per germline, CDR1 SEHNR and CDR2 FQNEAQ (reference sequence). CDR3 coding DNA: TGTGCCAGCAGCACGACAGGGAGTGACGGCTACACCTTC. Its protein product is CASSTTGSDGYTF.

V gene TRBV27 combines with J gene TRBJ2-6, with TRBD1 identical over 8 bases. Germline V gene sequence: CDR1 MNHEY, CDR2 SMNVEV (reference sequence). The CDR3 runs 17 residues. V was pared by 10 bases and J by 0 bases, with 11 bases of the junction left unmatched. The CDR3 sequence: CAIPTRTGPSGANVLTF. Written as DNA, the CDR3 is TGTGCCATCCCAACCCGGACAGGGCCCTCTGGGGCCAACGTCCTGACTTTC.

This chain uses TRBV6-2 or TRBV6-3 with TRBJ2-7; TRBD1 is a possible D gene (5 bases). Trimming removed 2 bases from V and 5 bases from J, with 10 bases in between. CDR1 and CDR2 from the germline V gene are MNHEY and SVGEGT. This CDR3 spans 13 amino acids. CDR3 coding DNA: TGTGCCAGCAGTTACGGGGCCCGGAACGAGCAGTACTTC. Its protein product is CASSYGARNEQYF.

V is TRBV3-1 (or the pseudogene TRBV3-2) and J is TRBJ1-3; no definite D call. Trimming stripped 0 bases from V and 2 bases from J, with 8 bases between. Germline V gene data show CDR1 as LGHDT and CDR2 as YNNKEL (reference sequence). This CDR3 is built from 15 residues. The CDR3 bases are TGTGCCAGCAGCCAAGATACCAGTCCTGGAAACACCATATATTTT. Residues: CASSQDTSPGNTIYF.

This clone was seen just once. The genes are TRBV3-1 (or the pseudogene TRBV3-2) and TRBJ1-3, with 7 bases identical to TRBD1. The CDR3 spans 15 residues. V lost 1 base and J lost 6; bases outside the gene matches: 6. Germline CDR1 LGHDT, CDR2 YNNKEL (reference sequence). The CDR3 reads CASSQVTGSANTIYF. CDR3 in DNA: TGTGCCAGCAGCCAAGTGACAGGGAGCGCAAACACCATATATTTT.

CDR3 nucleotide sequence: TGTGCCAGCAGTGAGTCCCAGATTGCCCAAGAGACCCAGTACTTC. This codes for CASSESQIAQETQYF. This chain connects TRBV25-1 to TRBJ2-5; D unclear. The CDR3 runs 15 residues. The V and J ends lost 3 bases and 1 base respectively, with 12 bases between them. CDR1 and CDR2 (germline): MGHDK, SYGVNS.

This rearrangement joins TRBV2 to TRBJ2-5; no firm D call. V lost 0 bases and J lost 3, with 14 bases in between. CDR3 length: 16 residues. The germline CDR1 and CDR2 sequences are SNHLY and FYNNEI. This CDR3 is CASSEAQIGGKETQYF. The CDR3 DNA sequence: TGTGCCAGCAGTGAAGCTCAGATCGGCGGCAAAGAGACCCAGTACTTC.

The rearrangement uses TRBV5-4 and TRBJ2-3, with TRBD2 identical over 12 bases. Germline CDR1 SGHNT, CDR2 YYREEE (reference sequence). V lost 1 base, J lost 4 bases, and 7 bases stayed unmatched. This CDR3 spans 17 amino acids. CDR3 amino acids: CASSLSPSGGASDTQYF. CDR3 coding DNA: TGTGCCAGCAGCTTGTCTCCTAGCGGGGGGGCCTCAGATACGCAGTATTTT.

The chain links TRBV5-4 to TRBJ2-2, with D possibly TRBD2 on 6 matching bases. CDR1 is SGHNT and CDR2 is YYREEE in the germline V gene (reference sequence). The CDR3 has 16 amino acids. Trimming removed 2 bases at V and 4 bases at J, with 15 bases between. CDR3 bases: TGTGCCAGCAGCTTCTTGTCGGGGAGGAGCACCGGGGAGCTGTTTTTT. Protein: CASSFLSGRSTGELFF.

This sequence joins TRBV5-1 and TRBJ1-6; D possibly corresponds to TRBD1 (6 bases). From germline, CDR1 is SGHRS and CDR2 YFSETQ. The V end was cut by 3 bases, the J end by 4 bases, with 11 bases between. The CDR3 is made up of 15 amino acids. The CDR3 region is CASSSRTAYNSPLHF. The DNA of the CDR3 is TGCGCCAGCAGCTCGAGGACAGCTTATAATTCACCCCTCCACTTT.

This sequence joins TRBV27 and TRBJ1-5; no reliable D call. CDR1 and CDR2 (germline): MNHEY, SMNVEV (reference sequence). The V gene lost 3 bases and the J gene lost 0 bases, with 6 bases spanning the gap. This CDR3 is built from 14 residues. CDR3 sequence: CASSFSGSNQPQHF. The CDR3 DNA reads as TGTGCCAGCAGTTTTAGCGGTAGCAATCAGCCCCAGCATTTT.

The V gene is TRBV27, the J gene TRBJ2-7, with a weak D call TRBD1 (6 bases). V lost 2 bases to trimming and J lost 4 bases, with 15 bases between them. The germline gives CDR1 MNHEY, CDR2 SMNVEV (reference sequence). The CDR3 contains 15 residues. In DNA form, the CDR3 reads TGTGCCAGCAGTTTAGGTCCAGGGGTTGGGTACGAGCAGTACTTC. Translated: CASSLGPGVGYEQYF.